Shown below are 10 T cell receptor beta chains from a single sample sequenced in a study of blood T cell repertoires in COVID-19. The method was immunoSEQ multiplex PCR; TCRdb's version includes in-frame clones alone and lacks a portion of them. The sample gives hundreds of thousands of clones, roughly 86% of which show up once; around 9.3% is in the top ten. Sequencing input: PBMCs or T cells enriched from blood (not recorded which). The receptors were gathered from a woman under 30 who had recovered from COVID-19.

The rearrangement uses TRBV11-2 and TRBJ1-1; D possibly corresponds to TRBD1 (5 bases). Germline assignment: CDR1 SGHAT and CDR2 FQNNGV. CDR3 length: 14 residues. V lost 1 base and J lost 1, with 7 bases in between. CDR3 loop: CASSLARENTEAFF. CDR3 sequence (DNA): TGTGCCAGCAGCTTAGCCAGGGAGAACACTGAAGCTTTCTTT.

V is TRBV7-9 and J is TRBJ1-1; 7 bases align to TRBD1. The CDR3 consists of 17 residues. The V and J ends lost 1 base and 3 bases, in that order; junction bases with no gene match: 11. From germline, CDR1 is SEHNR and CDR2 FQNEAQ (reference sequence). The CDR3 reads CASSLDRGGYRDTEAFF. In DNA, the CDR3 is TGTGCCAGCAGCTTAGACAGGGGCGGGTATAGGGACACTGAAGCTTTCTTT.

This clone was detected many times. The V call is TRBV27, the J call TRBJ1-1; D is undetermined. V was cut by 4 bases and J by 7 bases, with 16 bases left in between. In germline, CDR1 is MNHEY, CDR2 SMNVEV (reference sequence). The CDR3 has 14 amino acids. This CDR3 reads CASSSKILRGEAFF. Here the CDR3 DNA reads TGTGCCAGCAGTTCGAAGATCCTTCGGGGTGAAGCTTTCTTT.

Of note for this clone: Compared with germline, one end of the junction differs, possibly owing to a read error. V is TRBV11-2 and J is TRBJ2-2; D uncertain. CDR1 and CDR2 from the germline V gene are SGHAT and FQNNGV. The CDR3 length is 14 residues. CDR3 sequence: CASSTLSVTRELFF. The CDR3, as DNA: TGTGCCAGCAGCACCCTCTCGGTCACCCGGGAGCTGTTTTTT. Combining the CDR3 with reference TRBV11-2 and TRBJ2-2 gives the whole variable domain EAGVAQSPRYKIIEKRQSVAFWCNPISGHATLYWYQQILGQGPKLLIQFQNNGVVDDSQLPKDRFSAERLKGVDSTLKIQPAKLEDSAVYLCASSTLSVTRELFFGEGSRLTVL.

Here the CDR3 reads CASSEERQGGTEAFF. CDR3 nucleotides: TGTGCCAGCAGTGAAGAGCGACAGGGTGGCACTGAAGCTTTCTTT. V gene TRBV6-1 combines with J gene TRBJ1-1; the match to TRBD1 covers 7 bases. V was clipped by 1 base and J by 4 bases; unmatched bases: 6. Germline-derived CDR1 and CDR2 are MNHNS and SASEGT. This CDR3 is built from 15 residues.

This chain links TRBV4-2 with TRBJ1-4, with 9 bases aligning to TRBD1. The ends lost 2 bases at V and 3 bases at J; junction bases unmatched: 7. CDR1 and CDR2 from the germline V gene are LGHNA and YNFKEQ. CDR3 length: 17 residues. Here the CDR3 reads CASSQRGTGWANEKLFF. The CDR3 coding sequence is TGTGCCAGCAGCCAACGCGGGACAGGGTGGGCTAATGAAAAACTGTTTTTT.

This clone was seen a few times. V usage is TRBV28 and J usage is TRBJ1-6; no clear D gene. Germline V gene sequence: CDR1 MDHEN, CDR2 SYDVKM. This CDR3 contains 17 residues. The V end was cut by 5 bases, the J end by 0 bases, with 14 bases between. CDR3 protein: CASSIYGLSSYNSPLHF. CDR3 coding DNA: TGTGCCAGCAGTATTTACGGGTTAAGCTCCTATAATTCACCCCTCCACTTT.

The rearrangement joins TRBV6-2 or TRBV6-3 to TRBJ2-7; D is undetermined. The CDR3 sequence is 14 residues long. Trimming took 2 bases from V and 7 from J, leaving 15 bases between them. CDR1 and CDR2 from the germline V gene are MNHEY and SVGEGT. The CDR3 DNA reads TGTGCCAGCAGTTACCACGAGGAGAGGAGAGAGCAGTACTTC. The encoded protein is CASSYHEERREQYF.

The rearrangement joins TRBV7-3 to TRBJ2-3; D possibly corresponds to TRBD1 (6 bases). The CDR3 is 14 residues long. The germline V gene has CDR1 SGHTA and CDR2 FQGTGA. V dropped 5 bases and J dropped 0 bases, with 9 bases sitting between them. The CDR3 DNA reads as TGTGCCAGCAGCCAGGGACATAGCACAGATACGCAGTATTTT. Its translation: CASSQGHSTDTQYF.

Only one count was recorded for this clone. CDR3 coding DNA: TGTGCCAGCAGCTTGGAACAGTGGGACTATGGCTACACCTTC. Encoded protein: CASSLEQWDYGYTF. The V call is TRBV5-5, the J call TRBJ1-2; D is unresolved. Between the trimmed V and J ends, which lost 0 bases and 3 bases, there was a span of 9 bases. The germline V gene encodes CDR1 SGHKS and CDR2 YYEKEE (reference sequence). This CDR3 has 14 amino acids.